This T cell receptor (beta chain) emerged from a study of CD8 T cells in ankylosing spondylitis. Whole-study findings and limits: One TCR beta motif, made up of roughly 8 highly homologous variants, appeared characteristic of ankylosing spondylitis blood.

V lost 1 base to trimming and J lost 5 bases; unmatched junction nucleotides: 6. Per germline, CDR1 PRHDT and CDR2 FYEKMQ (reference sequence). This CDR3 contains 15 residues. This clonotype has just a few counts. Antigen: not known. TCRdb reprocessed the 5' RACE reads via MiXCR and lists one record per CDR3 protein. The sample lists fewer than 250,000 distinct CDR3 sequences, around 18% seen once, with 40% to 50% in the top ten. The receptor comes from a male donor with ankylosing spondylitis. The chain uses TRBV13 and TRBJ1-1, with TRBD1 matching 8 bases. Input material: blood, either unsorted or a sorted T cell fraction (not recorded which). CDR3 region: CASSLERQGRTEAFF. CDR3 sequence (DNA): TGTGCCAGCAGCTTAGAGCGACAGGGGAGGACTGAAGCTTTCTTT.